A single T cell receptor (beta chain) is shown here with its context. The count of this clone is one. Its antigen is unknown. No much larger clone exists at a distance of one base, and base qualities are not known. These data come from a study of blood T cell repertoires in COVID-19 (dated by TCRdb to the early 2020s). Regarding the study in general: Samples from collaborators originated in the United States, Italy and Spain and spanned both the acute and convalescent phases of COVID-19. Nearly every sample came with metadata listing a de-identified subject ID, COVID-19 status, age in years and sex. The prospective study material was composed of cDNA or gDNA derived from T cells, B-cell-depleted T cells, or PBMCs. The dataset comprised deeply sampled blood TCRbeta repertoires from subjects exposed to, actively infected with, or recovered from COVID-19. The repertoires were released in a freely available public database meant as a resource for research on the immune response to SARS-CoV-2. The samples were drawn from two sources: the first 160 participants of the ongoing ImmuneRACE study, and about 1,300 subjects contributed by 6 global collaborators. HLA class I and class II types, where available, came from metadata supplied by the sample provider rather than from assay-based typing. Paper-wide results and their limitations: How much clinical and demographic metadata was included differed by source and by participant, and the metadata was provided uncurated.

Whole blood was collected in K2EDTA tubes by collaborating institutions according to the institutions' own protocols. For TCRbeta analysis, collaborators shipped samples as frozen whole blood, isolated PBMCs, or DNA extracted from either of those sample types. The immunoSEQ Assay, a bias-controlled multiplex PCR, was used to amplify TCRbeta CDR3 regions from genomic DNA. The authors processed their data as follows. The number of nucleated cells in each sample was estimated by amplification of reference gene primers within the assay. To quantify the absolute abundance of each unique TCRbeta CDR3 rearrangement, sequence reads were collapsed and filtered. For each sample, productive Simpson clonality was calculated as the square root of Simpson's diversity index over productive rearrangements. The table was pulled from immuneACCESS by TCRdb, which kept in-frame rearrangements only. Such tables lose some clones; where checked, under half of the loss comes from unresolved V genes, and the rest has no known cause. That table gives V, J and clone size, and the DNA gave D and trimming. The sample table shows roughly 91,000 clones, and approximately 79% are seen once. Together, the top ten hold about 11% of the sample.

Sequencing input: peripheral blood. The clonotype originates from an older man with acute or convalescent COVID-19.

The DNA sequence is TGTGCCAGCAGCCCATTGAGACAGGGGTATGGTGAGCAGTTCTTC. The resulting protein is CASSPLRQGYGEQFF. The rearranged chain carries TRBV7-9 and TRBJ2-1, with 8 bases matching TRBD1. Inclusive of the bounding cysteine and phenylalanine, the CDR3 is 15 residues long. Of the read, only the CDR3 DNA is kept; its 45 bases are in frame from base 1. In the germline V gene (reference sequence), CDR1 corresponds to SEHNR and CDR2 to FQNEAQ. Compared with germline, V lacks 5 bases and J lacks 9 bases; bases without a gene match: 12.